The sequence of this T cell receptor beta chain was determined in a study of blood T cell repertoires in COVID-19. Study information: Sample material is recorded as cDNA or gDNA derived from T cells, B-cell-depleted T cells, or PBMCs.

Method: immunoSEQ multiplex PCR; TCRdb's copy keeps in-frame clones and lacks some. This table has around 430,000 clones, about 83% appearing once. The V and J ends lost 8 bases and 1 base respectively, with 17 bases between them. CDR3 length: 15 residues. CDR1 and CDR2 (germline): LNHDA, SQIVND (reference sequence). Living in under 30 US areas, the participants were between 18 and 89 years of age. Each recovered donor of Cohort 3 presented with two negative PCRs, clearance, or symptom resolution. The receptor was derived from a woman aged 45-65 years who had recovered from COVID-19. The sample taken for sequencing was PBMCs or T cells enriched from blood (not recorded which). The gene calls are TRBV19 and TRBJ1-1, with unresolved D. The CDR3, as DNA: TGTGCCAGTCTCACCGCGGGCAGCGGGAACACTGAAGCTTTCTTT. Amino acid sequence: CASLTAGSGNTEAFF. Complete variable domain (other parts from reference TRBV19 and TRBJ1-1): DGGITQSPKYLFRKEGQNVTLSCEQNLNHDAMYWYRQDPGQGLRLIYYSQIVNDFQKGDIAEGYSVSREKKESFPLTVTSAQKNPTAFYLCASLTAGSGNTEAFFGQGTRLTVV.